These 14 T cell receptor beta chains share one sample of origin, sequenced in a study of T-cell reconstitution after alpha-beta-depleted transplantation in children. A library of TCRbeta sequences, prepared with unique molecular identifiers, was generated. TCRdb passed the PCR reads through MiXCR, listing each CDR3 protein once. This sample has around 700,000 distinct CDR3 sequences, with approximately 14% found just once. This material consisted of PBMCs, taken before TCRalphabeta/CD19-depleted stem cell transplant. These receptor sequences come from a girl under 10 years old with congenital amegakaryocytic thrombocytopenia, due to receive a stem cell transplant.

This clonotype was counted at least ten times. The CDR3, as DNA: TGCGCCAGCAGCCAAGGTGACGGACAGGACTTCTATGGCTACACCTTC. Its protein product is CASSQGDGQDFYGYTF. The J gene is TRBJ1-2, the V gene TRBV4-1; TRBD1 aligns across 7 bases. The germline V gene has CDR1 MGHRA and CDR2 YSYEKL. This CDR3 is 16 amino acids long. V dropped 1 base and J dropped 4; count of bases not matched to a gene: 9.

The genes are TRBV20-1 and TRBJ1-6; D might be TRBD1 (5 bases). CDR3 length: 15 residues. V lost 6 bases and J lost 9, with 21 bases in between. The germline V gene has CDR1 DFQATT and CDR2 SNEGSKA (reference sequence). The CDR3 DNA follows: TGCAGTGCCGCCGACAGCCCCATGCGAGGTTCACCCCTCCACTTT. Translation: CSAADSPMRGSPLHF.

The chain has TRBV3-1 and TRBJ2-7; 9 positions agree with TRBD2. J gave up 5 bases and V 4 bases, and 3 bases lay outside the gene matches. The CDR3 spans 13 residues. Germline CDR1 and CDR2: LGHDT and YNNKEL (reference sequence). The CDR3 reads CASSLAGDNEQYF. The CDR3 nucleotides read TGTGCCAGCAGCCTAGCGGGAGACAACGAGCAGTACTTC.

There are a few counts of this clonotype. This sequence joins TRBV7-2 and TRBJ2-7, with 10 bases identical to TRBD2. V was clipped by 5 bases and J by 4 bases; unmatched bases: 5. CDR3 length equals 14 residues. Per germline, CDR1 SGHTA and CDR2 FQGNSA. CDR3 sequence reads: CASSTGLASYEQYF. In nucleotides, the CDR3 is TGTGCCAGCAGCACGGGACTAGCGAGTTACGAGCAGTACTTC. Based on the CDR3 plus reference TRBV7-2 and TRBJ2-7, the full variable domain is GAGVSQSPSNKVTEKGKDVELRCDPISGHTALYWYRQSLGQGLEFLIYFQGNSAPDKSGLPSDRFSAERTGGSVSTLTIQRTQQEDSAVYLCASSTGLASYEQYFGPGTRLTVT.

This clonotype was counted only a few times. The rearrangement links TRBV24-1 to TRBJ2-3; a possible D gene is TRBD2 (6 bases). V was clipped by 3 bases and J by 11 bases, with 14 bases between them. CDR1 is KGHDR, CDR2 SFDVKD, per germline. There are 13 residues in the CDR3. CDR3 nucleotides: TGTGCCACCAGTGATCGGGACTCCCCGGGGCAGTATTTT. Translated: CATSDRDSPGQYF.

The chain employs TRBV5-1 and TRBJ2-1; D may be TRBD1 or TRBD2 (6 bases each). Between the trimmed V and J ends, which lost 1 base and 7 bases, there was a span of 18 bases. The CDR3 covers 16 residues. Germline V lookup: CDR1 SGHRS, CDR2 YFSETQ. CDR3 sequence (DNA): TGCGCCAGCAGCTTGTTAGGCGGGAAAGGGGGGAATGAGCAGTTCTTC. This translates into CASSLLGGKGGNEQFF.

This clonotype has only a few counts. The rearrangement joins TRBV5-1 to TRBJ2-1, with a weak D call TRBD1 (5 bases). Per the germline V gene, CDR1 is SGHRS and CDR2 is YFSETQ. CDR3 length equals 14 residues. V was trimmed by 5 bases and J by 5 bases, leaving 14 bases between them. CDR3 DNA sequence: TGCGCCAGCAGTACTGGACATGCGAACAATGAGCAGTTCTTC. Protein: CASSTGHANNEQFF. The full variable domain, in which reference TRBV5-1 and TRBJ2-1 provide the parts outside the CDR3, is KAGVTQTPRYLIKTRGQQVTLSCSPISGHRSVSWYQQTPGQGLQFLFEYFSETQRNKGNFPGRFSGRQFSNSRSEMNVSTLELGDSALYLCASSTGHANNEQFFGPGTRLTVL.

The sample holds a few counts of this clonotype. The germline gene is not matched at one end of the junction; a read error may be the cause. The J gene is TRBJ2-3, the V gene TRBV12-3 or TRBV12-4, with 7 positions matching TRBD2. CDR3 length: 14 residues. The CDR3 region has the DNA TGTGCCAGCGGTTTTGGCGGGAGCGCAGATACGCAGTATTTT. This encodes CASGFGGSADTQYF.

This clonotype was picked up many times. This chain uses TRBV7-2 with TRBJ2-1, with TRBD2 matching over 10 bases. This CDR3 has 16 residues. Germline CDR1 is SGHTA and CDR2 is FQGNSA. Trimming took 10 bases from V and 4 from J; bases not matched to a gene: 13. DNA of the CDR3: TGTGCCACCACTACCCCACGGACTAGCGGATACAATGAGCAGTTCTTC. This codes for CATTTPRTSGYNEQFF.

J is TRBJ2-5 and V is TRBV24-1; 13 bases agree with TRBD2. The germline V gene encodes CDR1 KGHDR and CDR2 SFDVKD. CDR3 length: 17 amino acids. Trimming at V came to 2 bases and at J to 4 bases, leaving 6 bases not matched to a gene. The DNA of the CDR3 is TGTGCCACCAGTGATTCAGGACTAGCGGGAGACGGAGAGACCCAGTACTTC. This codes for CATSDSGLAGDGETQYF.

This clonotype was picked up many times. The chain links TRBV7-9 to TRBJ1-5; D unresolved. Trimming cost V 1 base and J 5 bases, with 18 bases left between them. CDR1 and CDR2 (germline): SEHNR, FQNEAQ (reference sequence). The CDR3 covers 17 residues. CDR3 residues: CASSLEDGLTWDQPQHF. The CDR3 bases are TGTGCCAGCAGCTTAGAGGACGGACTTACGTGGGATCAGCCCCAGCATTTT.

The sample holds many counts of this clonotype. V is TRBV28 and J is TRBJ2-7; D ambiguous. Germline-derived CDR1 and CDR2 are MDHEN and SYDVKM. The CDR3 sequence is 16 residues long. V was shortened by 1 base and J by 0 bases, with 13 bases between the two germline ends. The CDR3: CASSLSGGMGSYEQYF. CDR3 bases: TGTGCCAGCAGTTTATCAGGCGGAATGGGCTCCTACGAGCAGTACTTC.

This clonotype occurred a few times. V and J are TRBV11-1 and TRBJ2-1, with 12 bases aligning to TRBD2. Unmatched junction bases numbered 4, after V lost 1 base and J lost 0 bases. CDR3 size: 18 residues. The germline gives CDR1 SGHAT, CDR2 FQDESV (reference sequence). In DNA form, the CDR3 reads TGTGCCAGCAGCTTAGGGGGGACTAGCGGGCTCTCCTACAATGAGCAGTTCTTC. This translates into CASSLGGTSGLSYNEQFF.

The chain recombines TRBV6-1 with TRBJ2-7; 7 bases line up with TRBD1. Per germline, CDR1 MNHNS and CDR2 SASEGT. J was trimmed by 0 bases and V by 6 bases; bases with no gene match: 11. The CDR3 has 16 amino acids. CDR3 protein: CASSRLGDSSSYEQYF. CDR3 DNA sequence: TGTGCCAGCAGCCGACTGGGGGACAGTAGCTCCTACGAGCAGTACTTC.